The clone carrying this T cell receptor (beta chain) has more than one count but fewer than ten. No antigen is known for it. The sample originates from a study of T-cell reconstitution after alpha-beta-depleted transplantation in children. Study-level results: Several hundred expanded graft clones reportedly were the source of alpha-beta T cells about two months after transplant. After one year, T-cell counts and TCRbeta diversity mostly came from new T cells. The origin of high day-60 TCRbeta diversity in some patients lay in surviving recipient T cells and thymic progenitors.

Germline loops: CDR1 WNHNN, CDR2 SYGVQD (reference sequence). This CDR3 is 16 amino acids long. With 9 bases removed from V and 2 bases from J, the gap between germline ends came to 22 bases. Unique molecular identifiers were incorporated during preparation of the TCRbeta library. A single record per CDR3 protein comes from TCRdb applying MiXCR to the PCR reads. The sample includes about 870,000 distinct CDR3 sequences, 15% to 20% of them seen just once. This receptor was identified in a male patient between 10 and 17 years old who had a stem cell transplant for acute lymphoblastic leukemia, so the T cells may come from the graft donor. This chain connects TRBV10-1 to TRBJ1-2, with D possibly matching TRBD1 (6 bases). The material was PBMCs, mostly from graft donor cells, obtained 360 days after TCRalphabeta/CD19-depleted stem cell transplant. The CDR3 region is CARTKTEGTPNYGYTF. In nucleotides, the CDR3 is TGCGCCAGAACTAAAACAGAAGGGACACCAAACTATGGCTACACCTTC.